These T cell receptor beta chains were read from a single sample in a study of T cell responses to AZD1222 COVID-19 vaccine. This table comes from immunoSEQ multiplex PCR, and its TCRdb copy is limited to in-frame clones, with some not included. The sample shows approximately 150,000 clones, more than 90% of them seen only once. Sequenced here: peripheral blood, sampled 28 days after the second AZD1222 dose. The receptors derive from an adult who received the AZD1222 COVID-19 vaccine. CDR3s include the opening cysteine and the closing phenylalanine or tryptophan. The D gene is left open where the match is weak. Size tells how often a clone was seen (once, few, many) or the class of an expanded clone, and some rows leave it out.

J gene | clone size | D gene | V gene | CDR3 protein | CDR3 DNA
TRBJ2-2 | - | TRBD1 | TRBV24-1 | CATSGHAGTGPQPATGELFF | TGTGCCACCAGTGGCCACGCCGGGACAGGGCCTCAGCCCGCCACCGGGGAGCTGTTTTTT
TRBJ2-2 | - | - | TRBV2 | CASSEVRNTGELFF | TGTGCCAGCAGTGAGGTCAGGAACACCGGGGAGCTGTTTTTT
TRBJ2-2 | - | - | TRBV7-2 | CASSVQGVTGELFF | TGTGCCAGCAGCGTACAGGGAGTCACCGGGGAGCTGTTTTTT
TRBJ1-2 | - | - | TRBV2 | CASSAQGYYGYTF | TGTGCCAGCAGTGCCCAGGGGTACTATGGCTACACCTTC
TRBJ1-6 | once | TRBD1 | TRBV19 | CASSVNRGGNSPLHF | TGTGCCAGTAGTGTGAACAGGGGTGGGAATTCACCCCTCCACTTT
TRBJ1-6 | - | - | TRBV12-3/TRBV12-4 | CASKEVGNSPLHF | TGTGCCTCAAAGGAGGTGGGGAATTCACCCCTCCACTTT
TRBJ1-5 | - | - | TRBV9 | CASSDPGQPQHF | TGTGCCAGCAGCGACCCCGGGCAGCCCCAGCATTTT
TRBJ2-1 | - | - | TRBV3-1/TRBV3-2 | CASSQWMSSYNEQFF | TGTGCCAGCAGCCAATGGATGAGCTCCTACAATGAGCAGTTCTTC
TRBJ1-1 | - | - | TRBV12-5 | CASGYPYWDTNTEAFF | TGTGCTAGTGGTTACCCATATTGGGACACCAACACTGAAGCTTTCTTT
TRBJ2-2 | - | TRBD2 | TRBV5-4 | CASSLEAGVNTGELFF | TGTGCCAGCAGCTTGGAAGCGGGGGTTAACACCGGGGAGCTGTTTTTT
TRBJ2-1 | - | TRBD2 | TRBV19 | CASSARTSGSYNEQFF | TGTGCCAGTAGTGCCCGGACTAGCGGGTCCTACAATGAGCAGTTCTTC
TRBJ2-1 | - | TRBD2 | TRBV19 | CASRRSVGLAGGPGGEQFF | TGTGCCAGTAGGAGGTCTGTGGGACTAGCGGGAGGGCCTGGAGGTGAGCAGTTCTTC
TRBJ2-7 | - | - | TRBV24-1 | CATSDSYEQYF | TGTGCCACCTCCGACAGCTACGAGCAGTACTTC
TRBJ2-7 | - | - | TRBV9 | CASSVGRERLEQYF | TGTGCCAGCAGCGTAGGGAGGGAGCGGCTCGAGCAGTACTTC
TRBJ2-3 | - | - | TRBV25-1 | CASSGITDTQYF | TGTGCCAGCAGTGGCATAACAGATACGCAGTATTTT
TRBJ2-2 | - | - | TRBV7-2 | CASSLAIGNTGELFF | TGTGCCAGCAGCTTAGCAATAGGTAACACCGGGGAGCTGTTTTTT
TRBJ2-5 | once | - | TRBV10-3 | CAISEGLTVAEEGETQYF | TGTGCCATCAGTGAAGGTTTAACTGTGGCGGAGGAGGGAGAGACCCAGTACTTC
TRBJ2-1 | - | - | TRBV24-1 | CATSDEVGSSYNEQFF | TGTGCCACCAGTGATGAGGTGGGAAGCTCCTACAATGAGCAGTTCTTC
TRBJ2-5 | - | - | TRBV9 | CASSVAGRQTETQYF | TGTGCCAGCAGTGTTGCGGGACGCCAGACAGAGACCCAGTACTTC
TRBJ1-2 | - | - | TRBV5-6 | CASSLANQGHGYTF | TGTGCCAGCAGCTTGGCCAACCAGGGACATGGCTACACCTTC
TRBJ1-3 | - | - | TRBV25-1 | CASSETGRRNTIYF | TGTGCCAGCAGTGAAACAGGGAGGAGAAACACCATATATTTT
TRBJ2-1 | - | - | TRBV5-5 | CASSQRLGLSSYNEQFF | TGTGCCAGCAGCCAGAGACTAGGTTTGAGCTCCTACAATGAGCAGTTCTTC
TRBJ2-2 | - | TRBD2 | TRBV7-3 | CASSPRLAGDSGELFF | TGTGCCAGCAGCCCCAGGCTAGCGGGAGATTCCGGGGAGCTGTTTTTT
TRBJ2-1 | - | TRBD2 | TRBV9 | CASSVTSGSYNEQFF | TGTGCCAGCAGCGTCACTAGCGGATCCTACAATGAGCAGTTCTTC
TRBJ2-2 | - | TRBD2 | TRBV18 | CASSAIGSGTGELFF | TGTGCCAGCTCCGCGATCGGTAGCGGGACCGGGGAGCTGTTTTTT
TRBJ2-1 | few | TRBD2 | TRBV7-9 | CASTPEGGNFNEQFF | TGTGCCAGCACCCCGGAGGGAGGGAATTTCAATGAGCAGTTCTTC
TRBJ1-5 | - | - | TRBV6-5 | CASSLRDGGQPQHF | TGTGCCAGCAGCCTCCGGGACGGCGGTCAGCCCCAGCATTTT
TRBJ1-3 | - | - | TRBV12-3/TRBV12-4 | CASNLGSGNTIYF | TGTGCCAGCAATTTGGGGTCTGGAAACACCATATATTTT
TRBJ2-1 | - | - | TRBV28 | CASEGDLYNEQFF | TGTGCCAGCGAGGGGGACTTGTACAATGAGCAGTTCTTC
TRBJ2-1 | - | - | TRBV4-3 | CASSQDLTGGTYNEQFF | TGCGCCAGCAGCCAAGACCTTACCGGGGGAACCTACAATGAGCAGTTCTTC
TRBJ2-7 | once | - | TRBV5-1 | CASSPTRTTYEQYF | TGCGCCAGCAGCCCCACGCGTACCACCTACGAGCAGTACTTC
TRBJ2-7 | - | TRBD1 | TRBV5-1 | CASSLQVGDRGFYEQYF | TGCGCCAGCAGCTTACAAGTAGGGGACAGGGGTTTCTACGAGCAGTACTTC
TRBJ1-5 | - | - | TRBV5-1 | CASSLLGAGVGNQPQHF | TGCGCCAGCAGCTTGCTAGGGGCCGGTGTCGGCAATCAGCCCCAGCATTTT
TRBJ1-1 | - | - | TRBV5-5 | CASSPGGWTEAFF | TGTGCCAGCAGCCCGGGGGGGTGGACTGAAGCTTTCTTT
TRBJ2-7 | - | - | TRBV7-3 | CASSFGEGYEQYF | TGTGCCAGCAGCTTCGGGGAAGGCTACGAGCAGTACTTC
TRBJ1-5 | - | - | TRBV15 | CATRQANSNQPQHF | TGTGCCACCAGACAGGCTAATAGCAATCAGCCCCAGCATTTT
TRBJ1-2 | - | - | TRBV2 | CASSAQQGYDGYTF | TGTGCCAGCAGTGCACAACAGGGCTATGATGGCTACACCTTC
TRBJ2-3 | - | - | TRBV27 | CASMADTDTQYF | TGTGCCAGCATGGCGGACACAGATACGCAGTATTTT
TRBJ2-7 | - | TRBD2 | TRBV7-2 | CASSLGLAANYEQYF | TGTGCCAGCAGCCTAGGACTAGCAGCTAACTACGAGCAGTACTTC
TRBJ2-6 | - | - | TRBV24-1 | CATSDPTGSGANVLTF | TGTGCCACCAGTGACCCCACTGGCTCTGGGGCCAACGTCCTGACTTTC
TRBJ2-3 | - | - | TRBV9 | CASSVGGREDTQYF | TGTGCCAGCAGCGTGGGTGGGAGAGAAGATACGCAGTATTTT
TRBJ2-1 | - | - | TRBV28 | CASSLGGASSYNEQFF | TGTGCCAGCAGTTTGGGGGGGGCGAGCTCCTACAATGAGCAGTTCTTC
TRBJ1-5 | - | TRBD1 | TRBV18 | CASAGQLISNQPQHF | TGTGCCAGCGCGGGACAGCTCATTAGCAATCAGCCCCAGCATTTT
TRBJ1-6 | - | TRBD1 | TRBV28 | CASRSFEGALSRGESPLHF | TGTGCCAGCCGATCTTTTGAGGGAGCACTAAGCAGGGGGGAATCACCCCTCCACTTT
TRBJ1-6 | once | - | TRBV2 | CASILTGGNSPLHF | TGTGCCAGCATCCTTACCGGGGGTAATTCACCCCTCCACTTT
TRBJ2-7 | - | - | TRBV5-1 | CASSSQTGITYEQYF | TGCGCCAGCAGCTCGCAGACAGGTATTACCTACGAGCAGTACTTC
TRBJ2-7 | - | TRBD1 | TRBV12-3/TRBV12-4 | CASSRDRVNEQYF | TGTGCCAGCAGTCGTGACAGGGTCAACGAGCAGTACTTC
TRBJ1-6 | - | - | TRBV28 | CASSLDWDSPLHF | TGTGCCAGCAGTTTGGATTGGGACTCACCCCTCCACTTT
TRBJ1-5 | - | TRBD1 | TRBV12-5 | CASGPPRQGFQPQHF | TGTGCTAGTGGCCCCCCCCGACAGGGGTTTCAGCCCCAGCATTTT
TRBJ2-3 | once | - | TRBV3-1/TRBV3-2 | CASSQDQDGRDTDTQYF | TGTGCCAGCAGCCAAGATCAGGACGGGAGAGACACAGATACGCAGTATTTT
TRBJ2-5 | - | TRBD2 | TRBV3-1/TRBV3-2 | CASSQQRTSGAVETQYF | TGTGCCAGCAGCCAACAAAGGACTAGCGGCGCGGTGGAGACCCAGTACTTC
TRBJ1-2 | - | - | TRBV7-6 | CASSPGRRGYGYTF | TGTGCCAGCAGCCCCGGCCGAAGGGGCTATGGCTACACCTTC
TRBJ2-5 | - | - | TRBV11-3 | CASSLQGNEGETQYF | TGTGCCAGCAGCTTACAGGGAAACGAGGGGGAGACCCAGTACTTC
TRBJ2-7 | once | - | TRBV28 | CASRSPPGEQYF | TGTGCCAGCAGATCCCCCCCGGGCGAGCAGTACTTC
TRBJ1-1 | - | - | TRBV5-4 | CASSLTLQGEAFF | TGTGCCAGCAGCTTGACTTTACAGGGAGAAGCTTTCTTT
TRBJ2-7 | once | TRBD2 | TRBV5-6 | CASSIPGLNNYEQYF | TGTGCCAGCAGTATTCCGGGACTAAATAACTACGAGCAGTACTTC
TRBJ1-2 | - | - | TRBV6-5 | CASRLDYRGYTF | TGTGCCAGCAGGCTTGATTATAGAGGCTACACCTTC
TRBJ1-6 | - | TRBD1 | TRBV4-1 | CASSQDGQGLSNSPLHF | TGCGCCAGCAGCCAAGATGGACAGGGGTTGTCTAATTCACCCCTCCACTTT
TRBJ2-7 | - | - | TRBV5-1 | CASSPGRRVARPYEQYF | TGCGCCAGCAGCCCCGGACGGCGGGTAGCACGCCCCTACGAGCAGTACTTC
TRBJ2-6 | - | - | TRBV6-6 | CASSLQGDGEEGGANVLTF | TGTGCCAGCAGTCTACAGGGAGACGGGGAGGAAGGTGGGGCCAACGTCCTGACTTTC